What follows are 3 T cell receptor beta chains derived from one specimen sequenced in a study of blood T cell repertoires in COVID-19. Sequenced by immunoSEQ multiplex PCR; TCRdb stores in-frame clones only, minus some. The table has some 73,000 clones, 75% to 90% seen once; the top ten hold under 6.5%. Sequencing input: peripheral blood. The receptors were gathered from a man aged 80 or over with COVID-19, enrolled during active disease.

This clone was recorded only once. CDR3 region: CASTLGGWTNEKLFF. CDR3 coding DNA: TGTGCCAGCACCCTAGGGGGTTGGACTAATGAAAAACTGTTTTTT. The chain is built from TRBV2 and TRBJ1-4; tentatively, D is TRBD1 (6 bases). V was trimmed by 7 bases and J by 2 bases, leaving 14 bases between them. The length of the CDR3 is 15 residues. The germline CDR1 and CDR2 sequences are SNHLY and FYNNEI.

This clone was detected only once. V gene TRBV7-3 combines with J gene TRBJ2-3; 9 nucleotides align to TRBD1. Germline trimming cut 2 bases from V and 3 bases from J; bases unmatched to any gene: 3. CDR3 length: 15 amino acids. Germline CDR1 and CDR2: SGHTA and FQGTGA. This CDR3 is CASSLGTGRTDTQYF. DNA for the CDR3: TGTGCCAGCAGCTTAGGGACAGGGAGAACAGATACGCAGTATTTT.

The rearrangement links TRBV4-3 to TRBJ2-7; D might be TRBD2 (6 bases). This CDR3 is built from 15 residues. The germline CDR1 and CDR2 sequences are LGHNA and YSLEER. The V gene lost 4 bases and the J gene lost 5 bases, with 18 bases spanning the gap. The CDR3 nucleotides are TGCGCCAGCAGCCTTTATCTGACTAGAGTCGACGAGCAGTACTTC. Encoded protein: CASSLYLTRVDEQYF.